The T cell receptor (beta chain) under discussion was sequenced for a study of T cell responses to AZD1222 COVID-19 vaccine. TCRdb's table, derived via immunoSEQ multiplex PCR, lists solely in-frame clones and lacks some. The data hold 150,000 to 200,000 clones, with 90% to 95% observed a single time. The CDR3 runs 13 residues. V lost 5 bases to trimming and J lost 6 bases; unmatched junction nucleotides: 6. The sequencing used peripheral blood, collected 28 days after the second AZD1222 dose. This sequence was found in an adult who received the AZD1222 COVID-19 vaccine. The chain carries TRBV12-3 or TRBV12-4 and TRBJ2-7, with TRBD1 identical over 8 bases. CDR3 in DNA: TGTGCCAGCAGTCTTGGACAGGGTGGCGAGCAGTACTTC. Encoded protein: CASSLGQGGEQYF.